This TCR beta chain came from a study of shared clonotypes between healthy human individuals. Sorted-subset replicate PCR reactions contained approximately 190 ng DNA, corresponding to 29,000 or so T cell genomes. Measured with immunoSEQ multiplex PCR; TCRdb has only the in-frame clones, and not every one. The sample holds hundreds of thousands of clones, 80% to 95% seen once. Naive CD8 populations comprised CD45RO-negative cells positively selected for CCR7, excluding terminally differentiated effector memory CD45RA+ cells. The specimen was naive CD8+ T cells sorted from blood. This receptor was obtained from a man younger than 45 in good health.

CDR3 DNA: TGTGCCTACGGTCCTGGCGGGAGGTCCCACGAGCAGTACTTC. Encoded protein: CAYGPGGRSHEQYF. This chain connects TRBV27 to TRBJ2-7; 8 nucleotides line up with TRBD2. CDR3 size: 14 residues. Per the germline V gene, CDR1 is MNHEY and CDR2 is SMNVEV (reference sequence). V lost 11 bases, J lost 5 bases, and 14 bases stayed unmatched.